This T cell receptor (beta chain) was sequenced in a study of blood T cell repertoires in COVID-19. TCRdb's copy holds only in-frame clones and misses some; the assay was immunoSEQ multiplex PCR. This sample has roughly 100,000 clones; roughly 82% occur once, and the top ten carry around 13%. The germline gives CDR1 SGHKS, CDR2 YYEKEE (reference sequence). The CDR3 extends over 13 amino acids. The V and J ends lost 4 bases and 4 bases respectively, with 12 bases between them. Material for sequencing was peripheral blood. The receptor was isolated from a human donor in a cohort sampled during active COVID-19. The chain links TRBV5-5 to TRBJ2-7; no clear D. CDR3 amino acids: CASSLAGLYEQYF. As DNA, the CDR3 is TGTGCCAGCAGCCTGGCTGGGCTTTACGAGCAGTACTTC.